The 19 T cell receptor beta chains presented below share a single source sample, sequenced in a study of blood T cells in healthy people across ages. The authors ran a second PCR of roughly 6 to 11 cycles using a sample-barcoded 5' primer and a J-beta primer mix. One entry per CDR3 protein results from TCRdb running MiXCR on the 5' RACE reads. This sample yields fewer than 2,000,000 distinct CDR3 sequences, of which roughly 32% are seen a single time; around 11% belongs to the top ten. Sequencing used blood. The receptors stem from a woman aged 25 to 39 in good health.

Regarding this clonotype: This likely comes from a read error, as the CDR3 has no conserved phenylalanine or tryptophan at its end. The J gene is TRBJ2-1, the V gene TRBV4-1, with D perhaps TRBD1 (5 bases). The V end was cut by 4 bases, the J end by 5 bases, with 24 bases between. The CDR3 totals 18 residues. The germline V gene has CDR1 MGHRA and CDR2 YSYEKL. The CDR3, as DNA: TGCGCCAGCAGCCCACACCAAGGGTTCAGGGCGGTGGACAATGAGCAGTTCTGC. This sequence encodes CASSPHQGFRAVDNEQFC.

This clonotype was counted between two and nine times. The gene calls are TRBV3-1 and TRBJ2-2; 7 nucleotides agree with TRBD1. Germline V gives CDR1 LGHDT, CDR2 YNNKEL (reference sequence). The ends lost 1 base at V and 6 bases at J; junction bases unmatched: 5. This CDR3 region has 15 residues. The CDR3 loop is CASSQGTGKAGELFF. The CDR3, as DNA: TGTGCCAGCAGCCAAGGGACAGGAAAGGCCGGGGAGCTGTTTTTT. Full variable domain (rest looked up from reference TRBV3-1 and TRBJ2-2): DTAVSQTPKYLVTQMGNDKSIKCEQNLGHDTMYWYKQDSKKFLKIMFSYNNKELIINETVPNRFSPKSPDKAHLNLHINSLELGDSAVYFCASSQGTGKAGELFFGEGSRLTVL.

This clonotype turned up a few times. V and J are TRBV20-1 and TRBJ2-5; 7 positions agree with TRBD2. CDR1 is DFQATT and CDR2 is SNEGSKA in the germline V gene (reference sequence). Trimming cost V 5 bases and J 5 bases; bases outside gene matches: 8. The CDR3 is 13 amino acids. The DNA for the CDR3 is TGCAGTGCTGTCGAAATAGCGGGCGAGACCCAGTACTTC. This sequence encodes CSAVEIAGETQYF.

This clonotype was observed a few times. The chain uses TRBV28 and TRBJ2-1; D is ambiguous. The CDR3 length is 16 residues. The V gene's germline CDR1 is MDHEN and CDR2 SYDVKM. V dropped 3 bases and J dropped 0 bases, with 12 bases sitting between them. CDR3 nucleotide sequence: TGTGCCAGCAGTTTGAGAGCGCCGAGCTCCTACAATGAGCAGTTCTTC. Translated, it gives CASSLRAPSSYNEQFF. Filled out from reference TRBV28 and TRBJ2-1, the complete variable domain reads DVKVTQSSRYLVKRTGEKVFLECVQDMDHENMFWYRQDPGLGLRLIYFSYDVKMKEKGDIPEGYSVSREKKERFSLILESASTNQTSMYLCASSLRAPSSYNEQFFGPGTRLTVL.

Concerning this clonotype: A junction boundary mismatches the germline segment, possibly from a read error. The chain has TRBV7-2 and TRBJ2-3; TRBD1 aligns across 9 bases. Per germline, CDR1 SGHTA and CDR2 FQGNSA. This CDR3 spans 16 amino acids. The CDR3 here is CASSLVGTGRPDAQYF. CDR3 coding DNA: TGTGCCAGCAGCTTAGTCGGGACAGGGCGCCCAGATGCGCAGTATTTT.

J is TRBJ1-4 and V is TRBV2, with D uncertain. Germline V gives CDR1 SNHLY, CDR2 FYNNEI. Deletions cut 6 bases from V and 8 bases from J, with 13 bases between. The CDR3 runs 13 residues. The CDR3 coding sequence is TGTGCCAGCAGCGGATACGGGGAGGAAAAACTGTTTTTT. This gives the protein CASSGYGEEKLFF. Complete variable domain (other parts from reference TRBV2 and TRBJ1-4): EPEVTQTPSHQVTQMGQEVILRCVPISNHLYFYWYRQILGQKVEFLVSFYNNEISEKSEIFDDQFSVERPDGSNFTLKIRSTKLEDSAMYFCASSGYGEEKLFFGSGTQLSVL.

This clonotype was detected many times. The chain recombines TRBV15 with TRBJ1-2; the match to TRBD1 covers 7 bases. CDR1 is LNHNV, CDR2 YYDKDF, per germline (reference sequence). The CDR3 extends over 14 amino acids. After removal of 5 bases from V and 4 bases from J, the junction contained 7 bases not matched to a gene. The CDR3 protein is CATSSRSGGYGYTF. DNA of the CDR3: TGTGCCACCAGCTCACGATCAGGGGGCTATGGCTACACCTTC.

The V and J genes are TRBV4-1 and TRBJ2-2; possible D gene TRBD1, 6 bases. The germline gives CDR1 MGHRA, CDR2 YSYEKL. Trimming took 2 bases from V and 3 from J, leaving 10 bases between them. The CDR3 spans 15 residues. CDR3 nucleotides: TGCGCCAGCAGCCAATTAGGACAGTACACCGGGGAGCTGTTTTTT. It yields the protein CASSQLGQYTGELFF.

This clonotype appeared a few times. The gene calls are TRBV7-9 and TRBJ1-4; TRBD1 matches 7 bases. The ends lost 4 bases at V and 7 bases at J; junction bases unmatched: 9. Germline assignment: CDR1 SEHNR and CDR2 FQNEAQ (reference sequence). CDR3 length: 15 residues. CDR3 in amino acids: CASSSRGQGGEKLFF. In DNA form, the CDR3 reads TGTGCCAGCAGCTCTAGGGGGCAGGGAGGTGAAAAACTGTTTTTT.

The chain is built from TRBV2 and TRBJ2-7; 7 nucleotides agree with TRBD1. The length of the CDR3 is 15 residues. Germline V gene data show CDR1 as SNHLY and CDR2 as FYNNEI. Trimming removed 6 bases from V and 2 bases from J; junction bases left unmatched: 10. This CDR3 is CASSDAGTATYEQYF. DNA for the CDR3: TGTGCCAGCAGCGATGCCGGGACAGCTACCTACGAGCAGTACTTC.

A few counts support this clonotype. This chain links TRBV20-1 with TRBJ2-6; 9 bases match TRBD2. Germline V gene data show CDR1 as DFQATT and CDR2 as SNEGSKA (reference sequence). V lost 7 bases to trimming and J lost 0 bases; unmatched junction nucleotides: 10. The CDR3 sequence is 17 residues long. The CDR3, as DNA: TGCAGTGTTCTTGGGGGCGGGAGGGCCTCTGGGGCCAACGTCCTGACTTTC. It encodes CSVLGGGRASGANVLTF.

V and J are TRBV20-1 and TRBJ2-3, with 11 bases identical to TRBD2. After removal of 6 bases from V and 2 bases from J, the junction contained 7 bases not matched to a gene. CDR1 DFQATT and CDR2 SNEGSKA come from the germline V gene (reference sequence). The CDR3 is made up of 15 amino acids. The CDR3 sequence is CSAPTSGGYTDTQYF. The CDR3 nucleotides read TGCAGTGCACCAACTAGCGGGGGATACACAGATACGCAGTATTTT.

This clonotype occurred many times. The rearrangement links TRBV27 to TRBJ2-3, with 10 bases aligning to TRBD1. This CDR3 spans 14 amino acids. With V trimmed by 4 bases and J by 3 bases, 1 base remained unmatched. Germline CDR1 MNHEY, CDR2 SMNVEV (reference sequence). The CDR3 here is CASSWDRGTDTQYF. CDR3 in DNA: TGTGCCAGCAGTTGGGACAGGGGAACAGATACGCAGTATTTT.

V usage is TRBV4-1 and J usage is TRBJ2-1, with no clear D. V was shortened by 5 bases and J by 5 bases, with 13 bases between the two germline ends. The CDR3 consists of 14 residues. Germline loops: CDR1 MGHRA, CDR2 YSYEKL. The CDR3 here is CASSETGDNNEQFF. The DNA of the CDR3 is TGCGCCAGCAGCGAAACCGGAGACAACAATGAGCAGTTCTTC.

This clonotype turned up a few times. The rearrangement uses TRBV2 and TRBJ2-7; D may match TRBD1 or TRBD2 (5 bases each). Trimming left V 2 bases short and J 9 bases short, with 20 bases between. The length of the CDR3 is 15 residues. Germline V gene sequence: CDR1 SNHLY, CDR2 FYNNEI. The CDR3 DNA reads TGTGCCAGCAGTGAACTCCGGGACCGCGGTAGTGGGCAGTACTTC. Translating gives CASSELRDRGSGQYF. Drawing the rest from reference TRBV2 and TRBJ2-7, the complete variable domain is EPEVTQTPSHQVTQMGQEVILRCVPISNHLYFYWYRQILGQKVEFLVSFYNNEISEKSEIFDDQFSVERPDGSNFTLKIRSTKLEDSAMYFCASSELRDRGSGQYFGPGTRLTVT.

The gene calls are TRBV18 and TRBJ2-1; 12 positions agree with TRBD1. There are 16 residues in the CDR3. After removal of 4 bases from V and 10 bases from J, the junction contained 11 bases not matched to a gene. The V gene's germline CDR1 is KGHSH and CDR2 LQKENI. The CDR3: CASSQAGTGGYSEQFF. The CDR3 coding sequence is TGTGCCAGCTCACAAGCCGGGACAGGGGGCTATTCCGAGCAGTTCTTC.

This chain's CDR3 is CAWMDTSGKKNYNEQYF. CDR3 DNA: TGTGCCTGGATGGATACGAGCGGGAAAAAGAACTACAATGAGCAGTACTTC. This sequence joins TRBV30 and TRBJ2-7, with TRBD2 matching over 7 bases. The CDR3 extends over 17 amino acids. The germline gives CDR1 GTSNPN, CDR2 SVGIG (reference sequence). Losses at the gene ends were 4 bases for V and 7 bases for J; bases not matched to a gene: 22.

The chain has TRBV28 and TRBJ2-3, with unresolved D. Trimming removed 3 bases from V and 4 bases from J, with 11 bases in between. The CDR3 runs 14 residues. CDR1 is MDHEN and CDR2 is SYDVKM in the germline V gene. The CDR3 DNA reads TGTGCCAGCAGTTTGCAGGACCGGTCAGATACGCAGTATTTT. It codes for CASSLQDRSDTQYF.

This clonotype was seen more than once but under ten times. This sequence joins TRBV6-6 and TRBJ1-2, with TRBD1 as a possible D gene (5 bases). V lost 7 bases and J lost 7, with 16 bases in between. The germline CDR1 and CDR2 sequences are MNHNY and SVGAGI (reference sequence). The CDR3 totals 13 residues. The CDR3 DNA reads as TGTGCCAGCACCGTCGGGGCGGGGGTTGGCTACACCTTC. Translated, it gives CASTVGAGVGYTF.